The 22 T cell receptor beta chains presented below share a single source sample, sequenced in a study of OX40 agonist ivuxolimab in advanced cancers. Repertoires were generated with immunoSEQ multiplex PCR, while TCRdb's copy carries only in-frame clones and drops some. The sample includes 130,000 or so clones, just over 90% of them seen just once. The sequencing used CD4+ or CD8+ T cells sorted from blood, collected in a trial of the OX40 agonist ivuxolimab. These receptors came from an adult with an advanced solid tumor such as melanoma, head and neck, liver or kidney cancer.

This chain joins TRBV18 and TRBJ1-1, with D perhaps matching TRBD1 (5 bases). With 3 bases removed from V and 7 bases from J, the gap between germline ends came to 12 bases. CDR3 length equals 13 residues. Germline loops: CDR1 KGHSH, CDR2 LQKENI. Here the CDR3 DNA reads TGTGCCAGCTCACCCGGGGCCGGGCGTGAAGCTTTCTTT. This sequence encodes CASSPGAGREAFF.

The J gene is TRBJ1-5, the V gene TRBV9; 7 nucleotides agree with TRBD1. The germline gives CDR1 SGDLS, CDR2 YYNGEE. With V trimmed by 4 bases and J by 0 bases, 10 bases remained unmatched. The length of the CDR3 is 17 residues. CDR3 sequence reads: CASSPSRDRNSNQPQHF. The DNA of the CDR3 is TGTGCCAGCAGCCCGAGCCGGGACAGAAATAGCAATCAGCCCCAGCATTTT.

The genes are TRBV9 and TRBJ2-3; weak D call: TRBD1 (6 bases). The CDR3 is 15 residues long. In germline, CDR1 is SGDLS, CDR2 YYNGEE. The V and J ends lost 4 bases and 5 bases respectively, with 17 bases between them. The CDR3 coding sequence is TGTGCCAGCAGCTCCCAGGGGTCCGCGGGAGATACGCAGTATTTT. Translating it yields CASSSQGSAGDTQYF.

The rearrangement links TRBV27 to TRBJ1-2; D is undetermined. Germline V gene data show CDR1 as MNHEY and CDR2 as SMNVEV (reference sequence). Trimming stripped 4 bases from V and 3 bases from J, with 21 bases between. This CDR3 region has 17 residues. The CDR3 loop reads CASSSPRLSDGDYGYTF. The DNA of the CDR3 is TGTGCCAGCAGTTCACCTCGTTTATCGGACGGAGACTATGGCTACACCTTC.

This chain joins TRBV27 and TRBJ2-7, with 13 nucleotides matching TRBD2. V gave up 5 bases and J gave up 5 bases; unmatched junction bases: 9. Germline-derived CDR1 and CDR2 are MNHEY and SMNVEV (reference sequence). This CDR3 is built from 16 residues. The CDR3, as DNA: TGTGCCAGCAGTCCAAGAGGACTAGCGGGAGCTCACGAGCAGTACTTC. This codes for CASSPRGLAGAHEQYF.

V is TRBV29-1 and J is TRBJ2-1; 16 positions agree with TRBD2. V was clipped by 5 bases and J by 4 bases; unmatched bases: 2. Germline V gives CDR1 SQVTM, CDR2 ANQGSEA. The CDR3 covers 15 residues. This chain's CDR3 is CSVQGLAGGYNEQFF. In DNA form, the CDR3 reads TGCAGCGTTCAGGGACTAGCGGGAGGGTACAATGAGCAGTTCTTC.

This rearrangement joins TRBV28 to TRBJ2-5, with D perhaps being TRBD1 or TRBD2 (5 bases each). Germline CDR1 reads MDHEN; CDR2 reads SYDVKM. V dropped 5 bases and J dropped 0 bases, with 13 bases sitting between them. The CDR3 has 15 amino acids. This CDR3 reads CASSGGGTYQETQYF. The CDR3 DNA is TGTGCCAGCAGTGGGGGTGGGACGTACCAAGAGACCCAGTACTTC.

V is TRBV5-6 and J is TRBJ2-4; 7 bases match TRBD2. J gave up 0 bases and V 4 bases, and 13 bases lay outside the gene matches. CDR3 length equals 18 residues. Germline V gives CDR1 SGHDT, CDR2 YYEEEE. CDR3 protein: CASSTLGGSFLAKNIQYF. Written as DNA, the CDR3 is TGTGCCAGCAGCACCCTGGGGGGGAGCTTCCTAGCCAAAAACATTCAGTACTTC. Using reference TRBV5-6 and TRBJ2-4 for the parts outside the CDR3, the full variable domain is DAGVTQSPTHLIKTRGQQVTLRCSPKSGHDTVSWYQQALGQGPQFIFQYYEEEERQRGNFPDRFSGHQFPNYSSELNVNALLLGDSALYLCASSTLGGSFLAKNIQYFGAGTRLSVL.

This clone has a handful of counts. The chain carries TRBV10-3 and TRBJ1-5; 8 positions match TRBD1. Per the germline V gene, CDR1 is ENHRY and CDR2 is SYGVKD. V shed 2 bases, J shed 7 bases, and the junction held 7 bases outside the gene matches. This CDR3 spans 15 amino acids. The CDR3 DNA reads as TGTGCCATCAGTGAGGGACAGGGTGGCTTACAGCCCCAGCATTTT. Amino acids: CAISEGQGGLQPQHF.

The chain has TRBV7-9 and TRBJ2-7; D is unclear. The CDR3 is made up of 14 amino acids. Per the germline V gene, CDR1 is SEHNR and CDR2 is FQNEAQ (reference sequence). The V and J ends lost 4 bases and 2 bases respectively, with 12 bases between them. For the CDR3, the DNA is TGTGCCAGCAGCTACCCGGGCCAAGCCTACGAGCAGTACTTC. It codes for CASSYPGQAYEQYF.

The chain joins TRBV28 to TRBJ1-4; 7 positions match TRBD1. With 1 base clipped from V and 7 bases from J, the junction kept 9 bases outside the gene matches. There are 16 residues in the CDR3. Per the germline V gene, CDR1 is MDHEN and CDR2 is SYDVKM. CDR3 protein: CASSLLSDRVSEKLFF. The CDR3, as DNA: TGTGCCAGCAGTTTATTGTCTGACAGGGTTTCTGAAAAACTGTTTTTT.

This clone was recorded a few times. The rearrangement joins TRBV16 to TRBJ1-5; D ambiguous. V lost 0 bases and J 5 bases, leaving 8 bases between the germline ends. Germline lookup yields CDR1 KGHSY and CDR2 FQNENV. The CDR3 length is 14 residues. The CDR3 sequence: CASSQSNRYQPQHF. The CDR3 region has the DNA TGTGCCAGCAGCCAATCGAACCGTTATCAGCCCCAGCATTTT.

The CDR3 loop is CASSLSQSTDTQYF. The CDR3 coding sequence is TGCGCCAGCAGCTTATCTCAGTCCACAGATACGCAGTATTTT. The genes are TRBV5-1 and TRBJ2-3; D unresolved. V gave up 2 bases and J gave up 2 bases, with 9 bases separating them. Per germline, CDR1 SGHRS and CDR2 YFSETQ. This CDR3 has 14 amino acids.

This rearrangement joins TRBV18 to TRBJ2-3, with D perhaps assigned TRBD1 or TRBD2 (5 bases each). V gave up 3 bases and J gave up 2 bases, with 27 bases separating them. Germline loops: CDR1 KGHSH, CDR2 LQKENI. The CDR3 totals 20 residues. CDR3 bases: TGTGCCAGCTCACCCAACGAGTGGTGGGGGAGTAACCAGCACACAGATACGCAGTATTTT. This codes for CASSPNEWWGSNQHTDTQYF.

The chain links TRBV7-3 to TRBJ2-5; D uncertain. Per the germline V gene, CDR1 is SGHTA and CDR2 is FQGTGA. The CDR3 is 13 amino acids. Trimming left V 1 base short and J 4 bases short, with 7 bases between. The CDR3: CASSLMVGETQYF. The CDR3 DNA is TGTGCCAGCAGCTTAATGGTCGGAGAGACCCAGTACTTC.

This clone was seen a handful of times. The chain uses TRBV5-6 and TRBJ2-1, with 7 bases aligning to TRBD1. The CDR3 totals 15 residues. After removal of 2 bases from V and 6 bases from J, the junction contained 8 bases not matched to a gene. Germline CDR1 is SGHDT and CDR2 is YYEEEE. CDR3: CASSLLGGVGNEQFF. CDR3 coding DNA: TGTGCCAGCAGCTTACTAGGGGGCGTCGGCAATGAGCAGTTCTTC.

This chain uses TRBV19 with TRBJ2-6; D remains unclear. Germline-derived CDR1 and CDR2 are LNHDA and SQIVND (reference sequence). This CDR3 spans 13 amino acids. V was clipped by 3 bases and J by 11 bases, with 11 bases between them. CDR3 nucleotides: TGTGCCAGTAGTATCGGAGCCCGCCACGTCCTGACTTTC. This codes for CASSIGARHVLTF. The full variable domain, in which reference TRBV19 and TRBJ2-6 provide the parts outside the CDR3, is DGGITQSPKYLFRKEGQNVTLSCEQNLNHDAMYWYRQDPGQGLRLIYYSQIVNDFQKGDIAEGYSVSREKKESFPLTVTSAQKNPTAFYLCASSIGARHVLTFGAGSRLTVL.

The chain recombines TRBV27 with TRBJ1-5; D not certain. V lost 0 bases to trimming and J lost 0 bases, with 12 bases between them. Germline CDR1 MNHEY, CDR2 SMNVEV (reference sequence). The CDR3 is 17 amino acids. CDR3 sequence: CASSLSSGGNSNQPQHF. For the CDR3, the DNA is TGTGCCAGCAGTTTATCCTCTGGAGGGAATAGCAATCAGCCCCAGCATTTT.

The chain employs TRBV9 and TRBJ2-1, with a weak D call TRBD1 (5 bases). The length of the CDR3 is 13 residues. Per the germline V gene, CDR1 is SGDLS and CDR2 is YYNGEE. The ends were cut back, 3 bases at V and 4 bases at J, with 8 bases in the middle. CDR3 in amino acids: CASSGRVYNEQFF. The CDR3 DNA follows: TGTGCCAGCAGCGGCAGGGTTTACAATGAGCAGTTCTTC. Using reference TRBV9 and TRBJ2-1 for the parts outside the CDR3, the full variable domain is DSGVTQTPKHLITATGQRVTLRCSPRSGDLSVYWYQQSLDQGLQFLIQYYNGEERAKGNILERFSAQQFPDLHSELNLSSLELGDSALYFCASSGRVYNEQFFGPGTRLTVL.

The V call is TRBV25-1, the J call TRBJ1-1; 7 bases map to TRBD1. V was pared by 5 bases and J by 4 bases, with 4 bases of the junction left unmatched. This CDR3 comprises 13 residues. Germline V gene sequence: CDR1 MGHDK, CDR2 SYGVNS. The DNA for the CDR3 is TGTGCCAGCAGTCGAGCAGGGGGCACTGAAGCTTTCTTT. This codes for CASSRAGGTEAFF. Together with reference TRBV25-1 and TRBJ1-1, the CDR3 gives the full variable domain: EADIYQTPRYLVIGTGKKITLECSQTMGHDKMYWYQQDPGMELHLIHYSYGVNSTEKGDLSSESTVSRIRTEHFPLTLESARPSHTSQYLCASSRAGGTEAFFGQGTRLTVV.

The table lists this clone with a count of one. The V and J genes are TRBV7-3 and TRBJ2-7, with 7 bases fitting TRBD1. Trimming cost V 5 bases and J 2 bases; bases outside gene matches: 15. Germline CDR1 SGHTA, CDR2 FQGTGA. The CDR3 runs 17 residues. CDR3 sequence: CASSHSAIRQGPYEQYF. The CDR3 DNA follows: TGTGCCAGCAGCCACAGCGCCATTCGACAGGGTCCCTACGAGCAGTACTTC.

The genes are TRBV28 and TRBJ1-2, with D possibly TRBD1 on 6 matching bases. The V gene's germline CDR1 is MDHEN and CDR2 SYDVKM. This CDR3 comprises 14 residues. The V gene lost 6 bases and the J gene lost 4 bases, with 15 bases spanning the gap. The CDR3 DNA follows: TGTGCCAGCAGAACTACCAGGGGAAGCTATGGCTACACCTTC. Its protein is CASRTTRGSYGYTF.